The source of this T cell receptor beta chain is a study of cytomegalovirus exposure and HLA in healthy donors. It was with 60 Vbeta and 13 Jbeta primers that the PCR ran. Assay used: immunoSEQ multiplex PCR; TCRdb lists only in-frame clones, some missing. Of about 140,000 clones in the sample, 60% to 80% are singletons; the top ten hold 1.5% to 2%. The receptor was isolated from a woman between 25 and 40 years old in good health and CMV-seronegative. Sequenced material: PBMCs.

CDR3 protein: CASSTRDTTDTQYF. In DNA form, the CDR3 reads TGTGCCAGCAGTACCCGGGACACCACAGATACGCAGTATTTT. The genes are TRBV2 and TRBJ2-3; possibly TRBD1 for D (6 bases). Trimming removed 5 bases at V and 2 bases at J, with 11 bases between. This CDR3 region has 14 residues. From germline, CDR1 is SNHLY and CDR2 FYNNEI. Filled out from reference TRBV2 and TRBJ2-3, the complete variable domain reads EPEVTQTPSHQVTQMGQEVILRCVPISNHLYFYWYRQILGQKVEFLVSFYNNEISEKSEIFDDQFSVERPDGSNFTLKIRSTKLEDSAMYFCASSTRDTTDTQYFGPGTRLTVL.